These 27 T cell receptor beta chains share one sample of origin, sequenced in a study of identical twins. TCRdb reanalysed the 5' RACE reads using MiXCR and keeps one entry per CDR3 protein. The sample contains hundreds of thousands of distinct CDR3 sequences, roughly 8% of which appear only once. These data also featured in a second study, about yellow fever vaccine responses in identical twins.

Sequenced material: PBMCs. The receptors come from a woman aged 18-29 years in good health.

The V call is TRBV10-2, the J call TRBJ2-6; 9 bases align to TRBD1. V gave up 6 bases and J gave up 2 bases; unmatched junction bases: 8. CDR3 length: 17 amino acids. Germline lookup yields CDR1 WSHSY and CDR2 SAAADI. DNA of the CDR3: TGCGCCAGCAGAGGTACAGGGGGCTCCCCTGGGGCCAACGTCCTGACTTTC. It is translated as CASRGTGGSPGANVLTF.

The chain recombines TRBV11-2 with TRBJ1-2; D gene ambiguous. Germline V gene lookup returns CDR1 SGHAT and CDR2 FQNNGV. V was trimmed by 5 bases and J by 5 bases, leaving 15 bases between them. The CDR3 loop spans 14 amino acids. CDR3 nucleotide sequence: TGTGCCAGCAGCCCGGACCGCTCCCTTTATGGCTACACCTTC. Translated: CASSPDRSLYGYTF.

At least ten counts were recorded for this clonotype. This chain connects TRBV15 to TRBJ2-1, with TRBD1 matching 11 bases. The CDR3 contains 16 residues. Germline values: CDR1 LNHNV, CDR2 YYDKDF (reference sequence). V was clipped by 3 bases and J by 8 bases; unmatched bases: 9. CDR3 nucleotides: TGTGCCACCAGCAGCAGAGGGACAGGGGGTAACGATGAGCAGTTCTTC. Translated, it gives CATSSRGTGGNDEQFF.

This chain links TRBV5-5 with TRBJ1-5; unclear D gene. Germline-derived CDR1 and CDR2 are SGHKS and YYEKEE (reference sequence). This CDR3 contains 12 residues. V lost 4 bases and J lost 3, with 5 bases in between. DNA for the CDR3: TGTGCCAGCAGCCGTTTCAATCAGCCCCAGCATTTT. This codes for CASSRFNQPQHF.

The rearrangement joins TRBV4-3 to TRBJ2-7; no reliable D call. Germline CDR1 reads LGHNA; CDR2 reads YSLEER. The V end was cut by 4 bases, the J end by 2 bases, with 12 bases between. The CDR3 spans 14 residues. CDR3 amino acids: CASSPDVFPYEQYF. CDR3 sequence (DNA): TGCGCCAGCAGCCCCGACGTCTTTCCCTACGAGCAGTACTTC.

This clonotype was seen a handful of times. The rearrangement links TRBV15 to TRBJ2-2, with D perhaps matching TRBD1 (6 bases). V was pared by 2 bases and J by 5 bases, with 15 bases between. CDR1 is LNHNV, CDR2 YYDKDF, per germline (reference sequence). The CDR3 is made up of 16 amino acids. CDR3 sequence: CATSRYSGTPTGELFF. The CDR3 DNA is TGTGCCACCAGCAGATACTCCGGGACACCAACCGGGGAGCTGTTTTTT.

The rearrangement uses TRBV7-3 and TRBJ2-1; 8 positions agree with TRBD2. Germline assignment: CDR1 SGHTA and CDR2 FQGTGA. This CDR3 is built from 13 residues. Germline trimming cut 2 bases from V and 10 bases from J; bases unmatched to any gene: 4. CDR3 region: CASSLLAGREQFF. CDR3 bases: TGTGCCAGCAGCTTATTAGCGGGGCGGGAGCAGTTCTTC.

This clonotype appeared a few times. The CDR3 region has the DNA TGTGCCAGCAATTTCGCCAGACAGGAGACAGGTCGGTTATCCTACAATGAGCAGTTCTTC. Encoded protein: CASNFARQETGRLSYNEQFF. The rearrangement joins TRBV12-3 or TRBV12-4 to TRBJ2-1; a weak D match, TRBD1 (6 bases). V dropped 7 bases and J dropped 1 base, with 29 bases sitting between them. CDR3 length equals 20 residues.

This clonotype was observed many times. This chain links TRBV7-9 with TRBJ2-2; D unclear. Germline V gene data show CDR1 as SEHNR and CDR2 as FQNEAQ (reference sequence). Trimming cost V 3 bases and J 3 bases, with 8 bases left between them. The CDR3 length is 14 residues. The CDR3 sequence is CASSFRQDTGELFF. CDR3 in DNA: TGTGCCAGCAGCTTTAGGCAGGACACCGGGGAGCTGTTTTTT.

In its sample, this clonotype was seen a few times. The chain is built from TRBV28 and TRBJ2-5; TRBD1 matches at 8 bases. CDR1 is MDHEN, CDR2 SYDVKM, per germline. Trimming cost V 6 bases and J 3 bases; bases outside gene matches: 9. The CDR3 loop spans 15 amino acids. The chain's CDR3 is CASRRDPGGEETQYF. In DNA form, the CDR3 reads TGTGCCAGCAGACGGGACCCAGGGGGCGAAGAGACCCAGTACTTC.

This clonotype came up many times. V gene TRBV27 combines with J gene TRBJ2-2; D might be TRBD2 (7 bases). V lost 7 bases to trimming and J lost 4 bases, with 13 bases between them. There are 14 residues in the CDR3. Germline assignment: CDR1 MNHEY and CDR2 SMNVEV (reference sequence). CDR3 region: CASTWGGLTGELFF. The CDR3 coding sequence is TGTGCCAGCACCTGGGGGGGGCTCACCGGGGAGCTGTTTTTT.

The V gene is TRBV6-1, the J gene TRBJ2-5; perhaps TRBD1 as D (6 bases). CDR3 length: 14 amino acids. In germline, CDR1 is MNHNS, CDR2 SASEGT. V dropped 6 bases and J dropped 2 bases, with 13 bases sitting between them. The CDR3 loop is CASSAPRGQETQYF. CDR3 in DNA: TGTGCCAGCAGCGCCCCGAGGGGGCAAGAGACCCAGTACTTC.

This clonotype was picked up a small number of times. The chain's CDR3 is CASSPLEVPSYEQYF. The CDR3 DNA reads as TGTGCCAGCAGTCCTTTGGAAGTTCCCTCCTACGAGCAGTACTTC. V is TRBV6-2 or TRBV6-3 and J is TRBJ2-7; no definite D call. CDR1 and CDR2 (germline): MNHEY, SVGEGT. The CDR3 totals 15 residues. The ends were cut back, 5 bases at V and 0 bases at J, with 14 bases in the middle.

This chain links TRBV15 with TRBJ2-1; 14 nucleotides agree with TRBD2. This CDR3 spans 17 amino acids. Germline-derived CDR1 and CDR2 are LNHNV and YYDKDF (reference sequence). The V and J ends lost 3 bases and 9 bases, in that order; junction bases with no gene match: 10. CDR3 residues: CATSSTNGTSGSGEQFF. CDR3 sequence (DNA): TGTGCCACCAGCAGCACTAACGGGACTAGCGGGAGTGGTGAGCAGTTCTTC.

A few counts support this clonotype. V is TRBV7-2 and J is TRBJ2-5; 7 bases match TRBD2. CDR1 SGHTA and CDR2 FQGNSA come from the germline V gene. The CDR3 extends over 13 amino acids. V gave up 3 bases and J gave up 5 bases; unmatched junction bases: 3. The CDR3 region is CASSFSGWETQYF. For the CDR3, the DNA is TGTGCCAGCAGCTTTAGCGGGTGGGAGACCCAGTACTTC.

The chain recombines TRBV18 with TRBJ2-2; 10 bases align to TRBD1. The CDR3 runs 15 residues. Trimming removed 0 bases from V and 9 bases from J; junction bases left unmatched: 4. CDR1 KGHSH and CDR2 LQKENI come from the germline V gene. The CDR3 nucleotides read TGTGCCAGCTCACCACCGGGACAGGGGATGCGGGAGCTGTTTTTT. Translation: CASSPPGQGMRELFF.

This clonotype has a count of ten or more. This CDR3 is CASSLALRAADYGYTF. CDR3 nucleotides: TGTGCCAGCAGCTTAGCGTTAAGGGCAGCCGACTATGGCTACACCTTC. This rearrangement joins TRBV7-9 to TRBJ1-2, with D hard to call. Trimming stripped 0 bases from V and 3 bases from J, with 14 bases between. Germline assignment: CDR1 SEHNR and CDR2 FQNEAQ (reference sequence). The CDR3 has 16 amino acids.

This clonotype was observed many times. The chain joins TRBV7-2 to TRBJ2-1, with 7 bases lining up with TRBD2. Trimming removed 3 bases from V and 7 bases from J; junction bases left unmatched: 9. CDR3 length equals 15 residues. From germline, CDR1 is SGHTA and CDR2 FQGNSA. CDR3 coding DNA: TGTGCCAGCAGCTTTACTGCGGGAGCCAAGAATGAGCAGTTCTTC. As protein: CASSFTAGAKNEQFF.

The V call is TRBV11-2, the J call TRBJ2-3; D is perhaps TRBD2 (6 bases). V was clipped by 2 bases and J by 0 bases, with 12 bases between them. The germline CDR1 and CDR2 sequences are SGHAT and FQNNGV. This CDR3 is built from 16 residues. The DNA of the CDR3 is TGTGCCAGCAGCTTATGGCGGGGTACTAGCACAGATACGCAGTATTTT. Translated, it gives CASSLWRGTSTDTQYF.

J is TRBJ2-7 and V is TRBV7-8, with TRBD1 matching over 8 bases. Germline V gene data show CDR1 as SGHVS and CDR2 as FQNEAQ. Trimming at V came to 1 base and at J to 6 bases, leaving 11 bases not matched to a gene. This CDR3 is 16 amino acids long. CDR3: CASSLGDRPTHSEQYF. The CDR3 coding sequence is TGTGCCAGCAGCTTAGGGGACAGGCCCACACATTCCGAGCAGTACTTC.

This chain connects TRBV20-1 to TRBJ2-6; D unresolved. Looked up from germline, CDR1 is DFQATT and CDR2 is SNEGSKA (reference sequence). The CDR3 runs 14 residues. V dropped 1 base and J dropped 2 bases, with 6 bases sitting between them. The CDR3 DNA sequence: TGCAGTGCTAGAGTAGATACTGGGGCCAACGTCCTGACTTTC. This sequence encodes CSARVDTGANVLTF.

This sequence joins TRBV6-2 or TRBV6-3 and TRBJ2-3, with 11 bases lining up with TRBD2. V shed 6 bases and J 1 base; nucleotides not matched to a gene: 18. Germline lookup yields CDR1 MNHEY and CDR2 SVGEGT. CDR3 length: 20 residues. The CDR3: CASSPGGLAGGGTRTDTQYF. The CDR3 DNA reads as TGTGCCAGCAGCCCGGGGGGGCTAGCGGGAGGCGGAACCCGCACAGATACGCAGTATTTT.

This clonotype was seen at least ten times. V usage is TRBV21-1 and J usage is TRBJ2-1; TRBD2 is taken as the D call from the table, unchecked against the DNA. TRBV21-1 is deemed a pseudogene. This CDR3 region has 20 residues. In nucleotides, the CDR3 is TGTGCCAGCAGCAAACCCTTAGGGACTAGCGGAGACCCAGGATACAATGAGCAGTTCTTC. Translated, it gives CASSKPLGTSGDPGYNEQFF.

The sample holds a few counts of this clonotype. J is TRBJ2-7 and V is TRBV7-2; D not resolved. Trimming removed 2 bases from V and 3 bases from J, with 11 bases in between. The CDR3 has 14 amino acids. Per germline, CDR1 SGHTA and CDR2 FQGNSA. In nucleotides, the CDR3 is TGTGCCAGCAGCTTAAAAGCGTCTAACTACGAGCAGTACTTC. Its translation is CASSLKASNYEQYF.

For this clonotype: This may be a read error: a much more frequent sequence differs by one nucleotide. The rearrangement joins TRBV12-3 or TRBV12-4 to TRBJ2-1, with no clear D. The CDR3 runs 12 residues. V lost 3 bases, J lost 6 bases, and 6 bases lay in between. The CDR3 region is CASSFNGNEQFF. Written as DNA, the CDR3 is TGTGCCAGCAGTTTTAATGGCAATGAGCAGTTCTTC.

V usage is TRBV3-1 and J usage is TRBJ2-5; a possible D gene is TRBD2 (5 bases). In germline, CDR1 is LGHDT, CDR2 YNNKEL (reference sequence). With 5 bases removed from V and 1 base from J, the gap between germline ends came to 11 bases. CDR3 size: 14 residues. The CDR3 protein is CASSSLETQETQYF. CDR3 DNA: TGTGCCAGCAGCTCACTAGAGACCCAAGAGACCCAGTACTTC.

This rearrangement joins TRBV18 to TRBJ2-5; D is undetermined. This CDR3 contains 11 residues. V lost 4 bases and J lost 5, with 5 bases in between. Germline assignment: CDR1 KGHSH and CDR2 LQKENI. The CDR3 bases are TGTGCCAGCTCACACATGGAGACCCAGTACTTC. It yields the protein CASSHMETQYF.